This T cell receptor beta chain was retrieved from a study of tumor-infiltrating lymphocytes in primary liver carcinoma. Study summary: Cases comprised patients with primary liver carcinoma who received surgical resection.

This clonotype occurred a few times. Its antigen is currently unknown. Broader study findings: Among the pair types, tumor region pairs showed more overlap than tumor-adjacent and tumor-blood pairs.

The authors made TCR beta cDNA from around 500 ng total RNA with a constant-region primer. Nested multiplex PCR, run for three rounds with slightly modified ARM-PCR, yielded TCR beta libraries. The first two PCR rounds used TRBV1-TRBV30 forward primers with a C-beta reverse primer, about 10 cycles each. MiXCR was run by TCRdb on the multiplex PCR reads, yielding one entry per CDR3 protein. The sample contains 200,000 or so distinct CDR3 sequences, approximately 64% of which appear only once. The CDR3 covers 16 residues. Trimming left V 5 bases short and J 2 bases short, with 13 bases between. Germline V gene data show CDR1 as SEHNR and CDR2 as FQNEAQ (reference sequence). Unsorted whole blood yielded blood RNA, and germline DNA was extracted as well. Chronic HBV infection affected patients, none of whom had received treatment.

The V gene is TRBV7-9, the J gene TRBJ2-6; possible D gene TRBD2, 6 bases. Sequences were obtained from peripheral blood. The TCR comes from a woman aged 55-70 years with primary liver carcinoma and hepatitis B virus infection. CDR3 in amino acids: CASSPGGVTGANVLTF. The CDR3 nucleotides are TGTGCCAGCAGCCCTGGCGGGGTGACTGGGGCCAACGTCCTGACTTTC.